The clone carrying this T cell receptor beta chain was counted only a few times. This entry belongs to a study of T cell responses to AZD1222 COVID-19 vaccine. Generated by immunoSEQ multiplex PCR, the TCRdb table keeps only in-frame clones and is missing some. The repertoire holds just over 150,000 clones, with 90% as singletons. CDR1 and CDR2 from the germline V gene are SGHKS and YYEKEE (reference sequence). CDR3 length equals 17 residues. Trimming took off 0 bases at V and 6 bases at J, with 19 bases between the two ends. The sequence derives from an adult who received the AZD1222 COVID-19 vaccine. This chain links TRBV5-5 with TRBJ1-3; D is unresolved. Sequenced material: peripheral blood, taken 28 days after the second AZD1222 dose. CDR3 coding DNA: TGTGCCAGCAGCTTGGCCGGGCGGGCAGGCGGCACAAACACCATATATTTT. It encodes CASSLAGRAGGTNTIYF. Combining the CDR3 with reference TRBV5-5 and TRBJ1-3 gives the whole variable domain DAGVTQSPTHLIKTRGQQVTLRCSPISGHKSVSWYQQVLGQGPQFIFQYYEKEERGRGNFPDRFSARQFPNYSSELNVNALLLGDSALYLCASSLAGRAGGTNTIYFGEGSWLTVV.